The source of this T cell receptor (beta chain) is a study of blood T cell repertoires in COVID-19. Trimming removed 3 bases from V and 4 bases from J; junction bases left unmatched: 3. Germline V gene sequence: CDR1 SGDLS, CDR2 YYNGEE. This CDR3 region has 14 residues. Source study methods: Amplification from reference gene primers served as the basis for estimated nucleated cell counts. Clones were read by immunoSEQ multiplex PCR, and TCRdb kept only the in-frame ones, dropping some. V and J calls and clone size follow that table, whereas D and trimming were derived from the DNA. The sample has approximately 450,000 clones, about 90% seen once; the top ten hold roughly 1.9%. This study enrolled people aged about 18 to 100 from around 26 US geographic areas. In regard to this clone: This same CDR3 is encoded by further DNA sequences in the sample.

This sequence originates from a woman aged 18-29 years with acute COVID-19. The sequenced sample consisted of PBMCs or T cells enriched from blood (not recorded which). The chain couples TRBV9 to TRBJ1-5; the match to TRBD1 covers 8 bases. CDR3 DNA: TGTGCCAGCAGCGCTGGACAGGGTAATCAGCCCCAGCATTTT. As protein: CASSAGQGNQPQHF.